Listed below are T cell receptor beta chains from one sample, sequenced in a study of T cell changes during pregnancy in multiple sclerosis. Assay: immunoSEQ multiplex PCR; the TCRdb copy retains only in-frame clones and omits some. The sample consists of some 120,000 clones, about 95% of them appearing once. The sequences come from peripheral blood, collected after pregnancy. The receptor set was obtained from a female donor with multiple sclerosis, enrolled in a pregnancy study. Both conserved end residues are part of each CDR3. D genes are given only for firm matches. The size field is filled for only some rows; it gives once, few, many or a size class.

clone_size: .; d_call: TRBD2; j_call: TRBJ2-5; v_call: TRBV28; cdr3_aa: CASSLGFLGLEETQYF; cdr3_nt: TGTGCCAGCAGTTTAGGCTTCTTGGGACTAGAAGAGACCCAGTACTTC
clone_size: once; d_call: .; j_call: TRBJ2-5; v_call: TRBV7-9; cdr3_aa: CASKNLHEGFQETQYF; cdr3_nt: TGTGCCAGCAAAAACCTGCACGAGGGTTTCCAAGAGACCCAGTACTTC
clone_size: .; d_call: TRBD2; j_call: TRBJ2-1; v_call: TRBV9; cdr3_aa: CASSPGTSGNNEQFF; cdr3_nt: TGTGCCAGCAGCCCCGGGACTAGCGGAAACAATGAGCAGTTCTTC
clone_size: .; d_call: .; j_call: TRBJ1-5; v_call: TRBV19; cdr3_aa: CASSIQGSNQPQHF; cdr3_nt: TGTGCCAGTAGTATCCAGGGATCCAATCAGCCCCAGCATTTT
clone_size: .; d_call: TRBD1; j_call: TRBJ2-7; v_call: TRBV27; cdr3_aa: CASKGDSTTTFYEQYF; cdr3_nt: TGTGCCAGCAAAGGGGACAGCACGACGACTTTTTACGAGCAGTACTTC
clone_size: .; d_call: .; j_call: TRBJ2-6; v_call: TRBV2; cdr3_aa: CASSVSAGANVLTF; cdr3_nt: TGTGCCAGCAGTGTGTCAGCTGGGGCCAACGTCCTGACTTTC
clone_size: .; d_call: .; j_call: TRBJ2-3; v_call: TRBV5-4; cdr3_aa: CASSFFGGTDTQYF; cdr3_nt: TGTGCCAGCAGCTTTTTCGGAGGCACAGATACGCAGTATTTT
clone_size: .; d_call: .; j_call: TRBJ2-7; v_call: TRBV28; cdr3_aa: CASTGPLYEQYF; cdr3_nt: TGTGCCAGCACGGGTCCTCTGTACGAGCAGTACTTC
clone_size: .; d_call: .; j_call: TRBJ1-2; v_call: TRBV19; cdr3_aa: CATEGVTSYGYTF; cdr3_nt: TGTGCCACCGAAGGGGTTACGTCCTATGGCTACACCTTC
clone_size: .; d_call: .; j_call: TRBJ1-1; v_call: TRBV2; cdr3_aa: CASSSTRGPEAFF; cdr3_nt: TGTGCCAGCAGTAGCACCAGGGGTCCTGAAGCTTTCTTT
clone_size: .; d_call: TRBD1; j_call: TRBJ2-3; v_call: TRBV5-8; cdr3_aa: CASSYHRGPSTDTQYF; cdr3_nt: TGTGCCAGCAGTTATCACAGGGGGCCAAGCACAGATACGCAGTATTTT
clone_size: .; d_call: .; j_call: TRBJ2-7; v_call: TRBV21-1; cdr3_aa: CASSKKGAGYEQYF; cdr3_nt: TGTGCCAGCAGCAAAAAGGGTGCGGGATACGAGCAGTACTTC
clone_size: .; d_call: .; j_call: TRBJ1-4; v_call: TRBV5-1; cdr3_aa: CASSLWGNEKLFF; cdr3_nt: TGCGCCAGCAGCTTGTGGGGCAATGAAAAACTGTTTTTT
clone_size: .; d_call: .; j_call: TRBJ1-5; v_call: TRBV7-2; cdr3_aa: CASSLAGPLATSNQPQHF; cdr3_nt: TGTGCCAGCAGCTTAGCGGGCCCCCTGGCCACGAGCAATCAGCCCCAGCATTTT
clone_size: once; d_call: .; j_call: TRBJ2-5; v_call: TRBV5-1; cdr3_aa: CASSLRRGEETQYF; cdr3_nt: TGCGCCAGCAGCTTACGGAGGGGAGAAGAGACCCAGTACTTC
clone_size: once; d_call: TRBD1; j_call: TRBJ2-7; v_call: TRBV30; cdr3_aa: CAWYTGTGHNEQYF; cdr3_nt: TGTGCCTGGTATACCGGGACAGGGCACAACGAGCAGTACTTC
clone_size: .; d_call: TRBD2; j_call: TRBJ2-3; v_call: TRBV14; cdr3_aa: CASSQEVRLAGRDTQYF; cdr3_nt: TGTGCCAGCAGCCAAGAAGTCAGACTAGCGGGTCGAGATACGCAGTATTTT
clone_size: .; d_call: TRBD2; j_call: TRBJ2-1; v_call: TRBV5-1; cdr3_aa: CASSPEVAGVSNEQFF; cdr3_nt: TGCGCCAGCAGCCCTGAGGTGGCGGGAGTCTCCAATGAGCAGTTCTTC
clone_size: once; d_call: TRBD2; j_call: TRBJ2-5; v_call: TRBV5-1; cdr3_aa: CASSPGLAGGGETQYF; cdr3_nt: TGCGCCAGCAGCCCGGGACTAGCGGGAGGGGGAGAGACCCAGTACTTC
clone_size: once; d_call: TRBD2; j_call: TRBJ2-1; v_call: TRBV7-9; cdr3_aa: CASSPIAGGSYNEQFF; cdr3_nt: TGTGCCAGCAGCCCAATAGCGGGAGGATCCTACAATGAGCAGTTCTTC
clone_size: .; d_call: TRBD1; j_call: TRBJ2-3; v_call: TRBV6-4; cdr3_aa: CASSSRPGTVTDTQYF; cdr3_nt: TGTGCCAGCAGTTCCAGACCCGGGACAGTCACAGATACGCAGTATTTT
clone_size: .; d_call: .; j_call: TRBJ2-1; v_call: TRBV21-1; cdr3_aa: CASTGTSNEQFF; cdr3_nt: TGTGCCAGCACCGGGACTAGCAATGAGCAGTTCTTC
clone_size: few; d_call: .; j_call: TRBJ2-7; v_call: TRBV11-2; cdr3_aa: CASSFRLASYEQYF; cdr3_nt: TGTGCCAGCAGCTTCAGACTGGCCTCCTACGAGCAGTACTTC
clone_size: .; d_call: TRBD2; j_call: TRBJ2-3; v_call: TRBV6-5; cdr3_aa: CASSSPSGRADTQYF; cdr3_nt: TGTGCCAGCAGTTCCCCTAGCGGGAGAGCAGATACGCAGTATTTT
clone_size: .; d_call: TRBD2; j_call: TRBJ2-7; v_call: TRBV2; cdr3_aa: CASSEAGIVSGGGVSEQYF; cdr3_nt: TGTGCCAGCAGTGAAGCCGGTATAGTGAGCGGGGGAGGGGTTTCCGAGCAGTACTTC
clone_size: once; d_call: TRBD2; j_call: TRBJ2-7; v_call: TRBV19; cdr3_aa: CASSTGLAPYEQYF; cdr3_nt: TGTGCCAGTAGTACGGGACTAGCTCCGTACGAGCAGTACTTC
clone_size: .; d_call: .; j_call: TRBJ2-1; v_call: TRBV1; cdr3_aa: CTSSQSVGSGDGGGSYNEQFF; cdr3_nt: TGCACCAGCAGCCAAAGTGTCGGTAGCGGGGACGGGGGGGGCTCCTACAATGAGCAGTTCTTC
clone_size: .; d_call: .; j_call: TRBJ2-3; v_call: TRBV5-1; cdr3_aa: CASSLDSGTDTQYF; cdr3_nt: TGCGCCAGCAGCCTCGACAGTGGCACAGATACGCAGTATTTT
clone_size: .; d_call: TRBD1; j_call: TRBJ2-6; v_call: TRBV27; cdr3_aa: CASSEVGQWGANVLTF; cdr3_nt: TGTGCCAGCAGTGAAGTGGGACAGTGGGGCGCCAACGTCCTGACTTTC
clone_size: .; d_call: TRBD1; j_call: TRBJ1-1; v_call: TRBV5-6; cdr3_aa: CASSYRGRGPDTEAFF; cdr3_nt: TGTGCCAGCAGCTACAGGGGTAGGGGACCGGACACTGAAGCTTTCTTT
clone_size: .; d_call: TRBD1; j_call: TRBJ1-4; v_call: TRBV7-6; cdr3_aa: CARDRQGRGEKLFF; cdr3_nt: TGTGCCAGGGATAGACAGGGCCGAGGTGAAAAACTGTTTTTT
clone_size: .; d_call: .; j_call: TRBJ2-6; v_call: TRBV28; cdr3_aa: CASRGAMAGANVLTF; cdr3_nt: TGTGCCAGCAGAGGGGCGATGGCTGGGGCCAACGTCCTGACTTTC
clone_size: .; d_call: TRBD2; j_call: TRBJ2-1; v_call: TRBV5-1; cdr3_aa: CASSGGTSGIGEQFF; cdr3_nt: TGCGCCAGCAGCGGTGGGACTAGCGGGATTGGTGAGCAGTTCTTC
clone_size: .; d_call: .; j_call: TRBJ2-1; v_call: TRBV19; cdr3_aa: CASMSRGQSNYNEQFF; cdr3_nt: TGTGCCAGTATGTCGCGCGGACAGTCAAACTACAATGAGCAGTTCTTC
clone_size: .; d_call: TRBD2; j_call: TRBJ2-4; v_call: TRBV11-2; cdr3_aa: CASSSPGSGGSKNIQYF; cdr3_nt: TGTGCCAGCAGCTCACCGGGTAGCGGGGGGTCCAAAAACATTCAGTACTTC
clone_size: .; d_call: TRBD1; j_call: TRBJ2-5; v_call: TRBV7-3; cdr3_aa: CASSPGTGGQETQYF; cdr3_nt: TGTGCCAGCAGTCCCGGGACAGGGGGACAAGAGACCCAGTACTTC
clone_size: once; d_call: .; j_call: TRBJ2-3; v_call: TRBV5-6; cdr3_aa: CASSPPFYTDTQYF; cdr3_nt: TGTGCCAGCAGCCCCCCCTTCTACACAGATACGCAGTATTTT
clone_size: .; d_call: .; j_call: TRBJ2-2; v_call: TRBV6-5; cdr3_aa: CASSYDSYTGELFF; cdr3_nt: TGTGCCAGCAGTTATGACAGTTACACCGGGGAGCTGTTTTTT
clone_size: .; d_call: TRBD1; j_call: TRBJ2-2; v_call: TRBV30; cdr3_aa: CAWSGQGYGELFF; cdr3_nt: TGTGCCTGGAGTGGACAGGGGTACGGGGAGCTGTTTTTT
clone_size: once; d_call: TRBD2; j_call: TRBJ2-1; v_call: TRBV25-1; cdr3_aa: CASSKAGGSNEQFF; cdr3_nt: TGTGCCAGCAGTAAAGCGGGAGGATCGAATGAGCAGTTCTTC
clone_size: .; d_call: TRBD1; j_call: TRBJ2-5; v_call: TRBV27; cdr3_aa: CASSFTGTGGETQYF; cdr3_nt: TGTGCCAGCAGTTTTACCGGGACAGGGGGAGAGACCCAGTACTTC
clone_size: once; d_call: TRBD1; j_call: TRBJ1-5; v_call: TRBV19; cdr3_aa: CASSIETGRSNQPQHF; cdr3_nt: TGTGCCAGTAGTATAGAGACAGGGCGAAGCAATCAGCCCCAGCATTTT
clone_size: .; d_call: .; j_call: TRBJ1-1; v_call: TRBV6-5; cdr3_aa: CASSPGKPRVTEAFF; cdr3_nt: TGTGCCAGCAGTCCCGGGAAGCCGAGGGTTACTGAAGCTTTCTTT
clone_size: .; d_call: .; j_call: TRBJ1-1; v_call: TRBV14; cdr3_aa: CASSQVFFEAFF; cdr3_nt: TGTGCCAGCAGCCAAGTTTTCTTTGAAGCTTTCTTT
clone_size: .; d_call: TRBD2; j_call: TRBJ2-1; v_call: TRBV19; cdr3_aa: CASSMALAGINEQFF; cdr3_nt: TGTGCCAGTAGTATGGCACTAGCGGGGATCAATGAGCAGTTCTTC